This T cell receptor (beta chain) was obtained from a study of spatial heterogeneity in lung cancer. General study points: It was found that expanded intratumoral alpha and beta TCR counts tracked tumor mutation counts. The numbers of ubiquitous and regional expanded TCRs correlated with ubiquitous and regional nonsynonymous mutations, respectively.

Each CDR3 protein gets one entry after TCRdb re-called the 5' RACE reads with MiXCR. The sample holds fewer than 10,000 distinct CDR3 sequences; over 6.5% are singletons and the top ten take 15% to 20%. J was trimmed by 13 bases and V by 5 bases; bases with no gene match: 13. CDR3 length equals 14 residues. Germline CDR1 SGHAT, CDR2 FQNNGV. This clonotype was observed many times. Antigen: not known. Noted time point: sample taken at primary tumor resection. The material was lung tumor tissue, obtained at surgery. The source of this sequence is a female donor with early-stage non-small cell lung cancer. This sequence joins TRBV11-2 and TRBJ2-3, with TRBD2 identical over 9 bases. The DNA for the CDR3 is TGTGCCAGCAGCAAGACTAGCGGAGAGACATCAGAGTATTTT. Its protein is CASSKTSGETSEYF.